This record looks at one TCR beta chain sequence and its context. This sample was included in a study of blood T cell repertoires in COVID-19. For the study at large: COVID-19 samples from acute and convalescent phases originated in the United States, Italy and Spain. The analysed material was cDNA or gDNA that came from T cells, B-cell-depleted T cells, or PBMCs.

The germline CDR1 and CDR2 sequences are MNHNY and SVGAGI (reference sequence). The trim removed 11 bases at V and 5 bases at J, leaving 17 bases unmatched. There are 15 residues in the CDR3. Original processing notes: How many nucleated cells were present was estimated from reference gene primer amplification. Clones were read by immunoSEQ multiplex PCR, and TCRdb kept only the in-frame ones, dropping some. The DNA was the basis for D and trimming; V, J and clone size are from that table. This sample has around 180,000 clones, with about 87% found just once. This receptor was identified in a man aged 60 to 69 with acute or convalescent COVID-19. The V and J genes are TRBV6-6 and TRBJ2-7; 8 bases fit TRBD2. The material sequenced was peripheral blood. CDR3 DNA sequence: TGTGCCGCCGACCCTCGCCGCGGGGGGCACCACGAGCAGTACGTC. Its protein product is CAADPRRGGHHEQYV.